The present entry profiles one T cell receptor beta chain with its context. Some clones are missing from TCRdb's copy, which holds only in-frame ones; the method was immunoSEQ multiplex PCR. The top ten clones hold about 1.2% of a sample with approximately 220,000 clones, more than 80% of them seen once. The study drew participants aged about 18 to 95 years from roughly 25 US areas. Donors in Cohort 3 counted as recovered after two negative PCRs, clearance, or symptom resolution. These data come from a study of blood T cell repertoires in COVID-19. About the research overall: The analysed material was cDNA or gDNA that came from T cells, B-cell-depleted T cells, or PBMCs.

CDR1 is MNHEY and CDR2 is SMNVEV in the germline V gene (reference sequence). V shed 3 bases and J shed 6 bases, with 11 bases lying between them. This CDR3 has 14 residues. This sequence was found in a man under 40 who had recovered from COVID-19. The source material was PBMCs or T cells enriched from blood (not recorded which). V and J are TRBV27 and TRBJ2-2, with D tentatively TRBD2 (5 bases). For the CDR3, the DNA is TGTGCCAGCAGTTTCGGAAGCGGCGCCGGGGAGCTGTTTTTT. As protein: CASSFGSGAGELFF.